The T cell receptor (beta chain) described here comes from a study of shared clonotypes between healthy human individuals (dated by TCRdb to 2020 to 2021). Broadly, across the study: The cohort included three men and a couple of women between 18 and 49 years of age. Between about 0.8 and 8.9 billion PBMCs per donor were obtained by leukapheresis. For each donor, CD4 naive and CD4 memory were each run on three plates, CD8 naive on two plates, and CD8 memory on one plate. To estimate repertoire size and how much clonotypes are shared between individuals, the study performed deep sequencing of blood TCR repertoires from 4 to 6 healthy adults. To increase sequencing depth and limit assay-specific biases, TCR repertoire library preparation and sequencing were carried out by different laboratories using diverse techniques. General conclusions and limits of the study: Even with the large sequencing depth, rarefaction of the sorted-subset datasets indicated that sequencing was incomplete. Based on pairwise subsampling, the degree of clonotype sharing among donors was expected to be affected by sequencing depth. Across a handful of donors, approximately 4.6% of naive CD4, 3.5% of naive CD8, under 2.5% of memory CD4, and approximately 0.4% of memory CD8 clonotypes were shared. Naive subsets generally had larger estimated clonotype richness than memory subsets did. The small number of donors limited the genetic and exposure-history diversity represented. Compared with non-shared clonotypes, the clonotypes found in all four sorted-subset donors had higher generation probabilities. Sampling was restricted to blood, and TCR repertoires in tissues likely differ from the TCR repertoires found in blood.

Comments on this clone: Its antigen is still unknown. One base away there is no much larger clone; base qualities are not given. Additional DNA sequences in this sample encode the identical CDR3.

CD8 naive samples were CD45RO-negative cells positively selected for CCR7, giving a CD45RA+CCR7+ population that excluded TemRA cells. The donors were healthy, HIV-negative adults who had no recently reported acute infections or vaccinations. Every donor was a Caucasian adult residing in Nashville, Tennessee, USA. After blood collection by leukapheresis, PBMCs were isolated using Ficoll-Histopaque density gradient centrifugation and then cryopreserved in the vapor phase of liquid nitrogen. Analytical flow cytometry was used to check the purity and quantity of every magnetically sorted T cell population. Each sorted fraction had its genomic DNA isolated and then quantified by UV absorbance on a Nanodrop 2000c. V was cut back by 11 bases and J by 1 base, leaving a gap of 9 bases between them. Inclusive of the bounding cysteine and phenylalanine, the CDR3 is 11 residues long. The sequence is cut down to CDR3 DNA, 33 bases in frame from base 1. Looking up the germline V gene yields CDR1 WSHSY and CDR2 SAAADI.

Using the deep immunoSEQ assay, TCR CDR3 regions were amplified from genomic DNA by multiplex PCR. Extracted genomic DNA from each cell subset was spread evenly across all wells of several immunoSEQ 96-well plates, with each plate serving as a replicate. Each replicate PCR for sorted subsets received around 210 ng genomic DNA, equal to roughly 30,000 T cell genomes. The purified libraries were quantified using a Qubit 3.0 fluorometer, sized with a Bioanalyzer 2100, and then quantified again using the KAPA Library Quantification kit. Every immunoSEQ 96-well plate was sequenced on a separate single-read 150-cycle Illumina NextSeq 550 flow cell. From the authors' description of their analysis: Because the immunoSEQ output held only junctional sequences and lacked quality scores, the filtering could not match the filtering applied to full-length reads. To assign V/J genes and CDR3, sequences were annotated against IMGT germline references using PyIR, a Python wrapper for IgBLAST v1.9. Any read was removed if the V/J assignment was weak (E-value above 1e-6), the CDR3 was missing, or the read contained stop codons, out-of-frame junctions, or ambiguous translated residues. A V3J clonotype was defined by an identical inferred V gene, J gene, and CDR3 amino acid sequence. Percentage overlap between repertoires was computed as shared unique clonotypes divided by the size of the smaller repertoire. Three approaches were used to assess repertoire richness: RTK rarefaction, the Chao1 estimator, and Recon v2.1 estimates of unobserved clonotypes. For all TCRbeta clonotypes obtained by the gDNA method from a handful of donors, generation probabilities were computed with OLGA. TCRdb provides this immuneACCESS table in a form limited to in-frame rearrangements. Some clones are lacking; in checked studies, under half of them reflect an unresolved V gene, and why the rest are absent is not known. V, J and clone size derive from that table, while D and trimming were established from the DNA sequence. This sample lists about 2 million clones; roughly 95% were detected once. Clones ranked in the top ten supply roughly 1.1% of the sample.

The sample taken for sequencing was naive CD8+ T cells sorted from blood. The cell subset or site tag for this specimen amounts to: CD45RA+CCR7+. This receptor was obtained from a man between 18 and 35 years old in good health. In this chain, TRBV10-2 is recombined with TRBJ2-7; the D gene is perhaps TRBD2, from 5 matching bases. The nucleotide sequence reads TGCGCCGGAGGATCATCCTACGAGCAGTACTTC. It translates to CAGGSSYEQYF.